This passage covers 18 T cell receptor beta chains from one sample sequenced in a study of blood T cell repertoires in COVID-19. Generated by immunoSEQ multiplex PCR, the TCRdb table keeps only in-frame clones and is missing some. The sample lists some 150,000 clones; roughly 88% were seen once. The sequenced sample was peripheral blood. These receptors originate from a woman aged 60 to 75 with COVID-19, enrolled during active disease.

The chain has TRBV10-3 and TRBJ1-3; TRBD1 aligns across 9 bases. V shed 3 bases and J 3 bases; nucleotides not matched to a gene: 6. Germline CDR1 and CDR2: ENHRY and SYGVKD. CDR3 length: 16 residues. The CDR3 sequence is CAISDSGTGLGNTIYF. The CDR3 coding sequence is TGTGCCATCAGTGACTCAGGGACAGGGCTTGGAAACACCATATATTTT.

This rearrangement joins TRBV29-1 to TRBJ1-4, with D hard to call. Trimming took off 4 bases at V and 8 bases at J, with 11 bases between the two ends. CDR3 size: 12 residues. Germline values: CDR1 SQVTM, CDR2 ANQGSEA. CDR3 sequence reads: CSVASGGEKLFF. The CDR3 DNA is TGCAGCGTTGCCTCAGGAGGAGAAAAACTGTTTTTT.

The chain recombines TRBV21-1 with TRBJ1-5; whether TRBD1, the table's D call, matches the DNA was not checked. TRBV21-1 is given as a pseudogene. The CDR3 spans 17 residues. CDR3 nucleotides: TGTGCCAGCAGCAAAGAGTGTACAGAATATAGCAATCAGCCCCAGCATTTT. This encodes CASSKECTEYSNQPQHF.

The rearrangement links TRBV9 to TRBJ2-7; 9 nucleotides agree with TRBD1. The CDR3 is made up of 13 amino acids. Trimming took 3 bases from V and 4 from J; bases not matched to a gene: 2. Germline loops: CDR1 SGDLS, CDR2 YYNGEE. The CDR3 nucleotides read TGTGCCAGCAGCGGGACAGGGGAGTACGAGCAGTACTTC. Translation: CASSGTGEYEQYF.

This clone has more than one count but fewer than ten. The chain carries TRBV6-2 or TRBV6-3 and TRBJ2-7, with 7 bases that match TRBD1. The length of the CDR3 is 13 residues. Trimming removed 6 bases from V and 2 bases from J; junction bases left unmatched: 4. Germline V gene lookup returns CDR1 MNHEY and CDR2 SVGEGT. The CDR3: CASSRTGTYEQYF. The CDR3 DNA sequence: TGTGCCAGCAGCCGGACAGGTACCTACGAGCAGTACTTC.

The V call is TRBV18, the J call TRBJ2-5; D is ambiguous. V was clipped by 0 bases and J by 2 bases, with 7 bases between them. CDR1 is KGHSH and CDR2 is LQKENI in the germline V gene. The CDR3 covers 14 residues. The CDR3 coding sequence is TGTGCCAGCTCACCACCGGCACCGCAAGAGACCCAGTACTTC. Encoded protein: CASSPPAPQETQYF.

The chain employs TRBV27 and TRBJ1-6; no firm D call. V was clipped by 4 bases and J by 9 bases, with 13 bases between them. The CDR3 spans 14 residues. From germline, CDR1 is MNHEY and CDR2 SMNVEV (reference sequence). The CDR3 bases are TGTGCCAGCAGTTCGCCCGGGGAGGGTTCACCCCTCCACTTT. It encodes CASSSPGEGSPLHF.

This clone was picked up one time. The chain has TRBV4-3 and TRBJ2-1; 12 bases match TRBD2. This CDR3 has 16 amino acids. From germline, CDR1 is LGHNA and CDR2 YSLEER. The trim removed 2 bases at V and 6 bases at J, leaving 5 bases unmatched. The CDR3 reads CASSQFSSGGANEQFF. The CDR3 region has the DNA TGCGCCAGCAGCCAATTCTCTAGCGGGGGGGCCAATGAGCAGTTCTTC.

The chain couples TRBV7-6 to TRBJ1-2; 7 bases are shared with TRBD1. Losses at the gene ends were 1 base for V and 6 bases for J; bases not matched to a gene: 2. The CDR3 is 13 amino acids. Germline-derived CDR1 and CDR2 are SGHVS and FNYEAQ. The CDR3 DNA sequence: TGTGCCAGCAGCTTAGGCAGGGGGGATGGCTACACCTTC. Translation gives CASSLGRGDGYTF.

This clone was seen only a few times. V is TRBV9 and J is TRBJ2-2; TRBD2 matches 10 bases. Losses at the gene ends were 6 bases for V and 1 base for J; bases not matched to a gene: 3. Germline V gene lookup returns CDR1 SGDLS and CDR2 YYNGEE. This CDR3 contains 15 residues. CDR3 nucleotides: TGTGCCAGCACCTTAGCGGGGGGGAACACCGGGGAGCTGTTTTTT. Amino acid sequence: CASTLAGGNTGELFF.

The V call is TRBV7-3, the J call TRBJ1-2; 7 bases align to TRBD1. Per germline, CDR1 SGHTA and CDR2 FQGTGA. The junction had 7 bases not matched to a gene; V was cut back by 2 bases and J by 4 bases. The CDR3 is made up of 15 amino acids. The chain's CDR3 is CASSLGGQAVYGYTF. For the CDR3, the DNA is TGTGCCAGCAGCTTAGGTGGACAGGCCGTCTATGGCTACACCTTC.

Only one count was recorded for this clone. This rearrangement joins TRBV2 to TRBJ2-3; no firm D call. This CDR3 has 14 amino acids. In germline, CDR1 is SNHLY, CDR2 FYNNEI. Trimming removed 4 bases at V and 4 bases at J, with 12 bases between. This CDR3 reads CASSAFREADTQYF. In nucleotides, the CDR3 is TGTGCCAGCAGTGCCTTTCGCGAGGCAGATACGCAGTATTTT.

By share of the sample, this clone is large. V usage is TRBV27 and J usage is TRBJ1-1; a possible D gene is TRBD1 (6 bases). The V end was cut by 6 bases, the J end by 7 bases, with 15 bases between. CDR1 is MNHEY and CDR2 is SMNVEV in the germline V gene (reference sequence). The CDR3 consists of 13 residues. The CDR3 DNA reads TGTGCCAGCAGCCTCTACAGGGCTGGTGAAGCTTTCTTT. This translates into CASSLYRAGEAFF.

This clone appeared a single time. This sequence joins TRBV5-4 and TRBJ1-1, with TRBD1 matching 7 bases. V was pared by 0 bases and J by 5 bases, with 7 bases of the junction left unmatched. CDR3 length: 15 amino acids. The V gene's germline CDR1 is SGHNT and CDR2 YYREEE (reference sequence). CDR3 in DNA: TGTGCCAGCAGCTTGGGGACAGGAGAGTTGACTGAAGCTTTCTTT. It translates to CASSLGTGELTEAFF.

This chain connects TRBV4-2 to TRBJ1-2; the match to TRBD1 covers 8 bases. The length of the CDR3 is 17 residues. Germline V gives CDR1 LGHNA, CDR2 YNFKEQ. The V segment lost 3 bases and the J segment 4 bases; nucleotides outside the gene matches: 13. CDR3 sequence: CASSQGIPRGLGYGYTF. Written as DNA, the CDR3 is TGTGCCAGCAGCCAGGGGATACCCAGGGGGCTGGGCTATGGCTACACCTTC.

CDR3 sequence reads: CASSGSLYEQYF. In DNA form, the CDR3 reads TGTGCCAGCAGTGGTAGTCTATACGAGCAGTACTTC. The chain uses TRBV12-3 or TRBV12-4 and TRBJ2-7, with D uncertain. The CDR3 has 12 amino acids. V lost 5 bases, J lost 4 bases, and 9 bases lay in between.

CDR3 nucleotide sequence: TGTGCCAGCAGCCCCACAGGGGGCGATGAAAAACTGTTTTTT. Translated: CASSPTGGDEKLFF. The chain couples TRBV7-3 to TRBJ1-4, with 9 bases that match TRBD1. This CDR3 spans 14 amino acids. The junction had 4 bases not matched to a gene; V was cut back by 5 bases and J by 6 bases. The V gene's germline CDR1 is SGHTA and CDR2 FQGTGA.

The chain has TRBV5-5 and TRBJ2-5; 9 positions match TRBD1. Per the germline V gene, CDR1 is SGHKS and CDR2 is YYEKEE (reference sequence). With V trimmed by 4 bases and J by 4 bases, 2 bases remained unmatched. The CDR3 is 13 residues long. The CDR3, as DNA: TGTGCCAGCAGCGCGACAGGGGGAGAGACCCAGTACTTC. Translation: CASSATGGETQYF.